This T cell receptor (beta chain) was obtained from a study of shared clonotypes between healthy human individuals. Study-wide context: Per donor, three plates held CD4 naive cells, three held CD4 memory, two held CD8 naive and one held CD8 memory.

The study separated CD4+ cells into CD45RA+ naive and CD45RA-negative memory subsets. TCRdb keeps only in-frame clones here, not all; method: immunoSEQ multiplex PCR. This sample has 2 million to 2.5 million clones; more than 85% occur once, and the top ten carry under 0.45%. J gave up 6 bases and V 3 bases, and 2 bases lay outside the gene matches. This CDR3 has 14 residues. Germline CDR1 and CDR2: SGHNT and YYREEE (reference sequence). The rearrangement joins TRBV5-4 to TRBJ2-7, with 14 bases identical to TRBD2. Sequencing input: naive CD4+ T cells from PBMCs. As for subset: CD45RA+ positively selected. This sequence originates from a man aged 18 to 29 in good health. Some clones in this sample may be carry-over from other donors' samples. The CDR3 sequence: CASSSTSGRGEQYF. The CDR3 DNA reads as TGTGCCAGCAGCTCGACTAGCGGGAGGGGCGAGCAGTACTTC.